The 14 T cell receptor beta chains listed next were all sequenced from one sample in a study of CD8 T cells in Susac syndrome. RNA in amounts of roughly 0.5 to 1 ug was reverse transcribed with random hexamers. One entry per CDR3 protein, called by TCRdb with MiXCR from the immunoSEQ multiplex PCR reads. The profile shows some 150,000 distinct CDR3 sequences, just under 95% of them singletons. The sequenced sample consisted of CD8+ T cells from PBMCs. The receptors were sampled from a human donor with multiple sclerosis.

The chain couples TRBV9 to TRBJ1-6; D may be TRBD1 (6 bases). The ends were cut back, 1 base at V and 10 bases at J, with 12 bases in the middle. The CDR3 has 14 amino acids. Germline-derived CDR1 and CDR2 are SGDLS and YYNGEE. CDR3 residues: CASSVSGAGSPLHF. CDR3 coding DNA: TGTGCCAGCAGCGTATCGGGGGCAGGGTCACCCCTCCACTTT.

In the case of this clonotype: The junction differs from germline at one of its ends, possibly a read error. The rearrangement links TRBV7-7 to TRBJ2-5; no reliable D call. There are 14 residues in the CDR3. The V gene's germline CDR1 is SSHAT and CDR2 FNYEAQ (reference sequence). CDR3 sequence (DNA): TGTGCTAGCAGCTTAACCGCGGTCCAAGAGACCCAGTACTTC. Amino acids: CASSLTAVQETQYF. Using reference TRBV7-7 and TRBJ2-5 for the parts outside the CDR3, the full variable domain is GAGVSQSPRYKVTKRGQDVTLRCDPISSHATLYWYQQALGQGPEFLTYFNYEAQPDKSGLPSDRFSAERPEGSISTLTIQRTEQRDSAMYRCASSLTAVQETQYFGPGTRLLVL.

In this sample, this clonotype turned up once. The genes are TRBV2 and TRBJ1-5; D gene unclear. This CDR3 contains 16 residues. CDR1 is SNHLY, CDR2 FYNNEI, per germline. Trimming took off 8 bases at V and 2 bases at J, with 19 bases between the two ends. CDR3 amino acids: CASSLGPLEGNQPQHF. The CDR3, as DNA: TGTGCCAGCTCCCTTGGGCCGTTGGAGGGCAATCAGCCCCAGCATTTT.

The CDR3 bases are TGTGCCAGCAGCCCCTCGACAGGGTCACACTACAATGAGCAGTTCTTC. Amino acid sequence: CASSPSTGSHYNEQFF. The rearrangement joins TRBV27 to TRBJ2-1, with 7 nucleotides matching TRBD1. Germline-derived CDR1 and CDR2 are MNHEY and SMNVEV (reference sequence). This CDR3 spans 16 amino acids. J gave up 3 bases and V 6 bases, and 11 bases lay outside the gene matches.

The V and J genes are TRBV20-1 and TRBJ2-5, with 8 bases lining up with TRBD2. The CDR3 covers 15 residues. V was pared by 5 bases and J by 5 bases, with 13 bases of the junction left unmatched. CDR1 is DFQATT, CDR2 SNEGSKA, per germline (reference sequence). The CDR3 protein is CSAPSRGGHVETQYF. The CDR3, as DNA: TGCAGTGCTCCGTCGCGCGGGGGGCATGTGGAGACCCAGTACTTC.

The J gene is TRBJ2-5, the V gene TRBV5-1; either TRBD1 or TRBD2 may supply D (5 bases each). This CDR3 comprises 14 residues. Trimming stripped 1 base from V and 3 bases from J, with 10 bases between. The germline V gene encodes CDR1 SGHRS and CDR2 YFSETQ. The chain's CDR3 is CASSLSGTEETQYF. CDR3 nucleotides: TGCGCCAGCAGCTTGTCAGGGACGGAAGAGACCCAGTACTTC.

The chain couples TRBV5-6 to TRBJ1-5; D is uncertain. The CDR3 consists of 17 residues. In germline, CDR1 is SGHDT, CDR2 YYEEEE. Trimming pared 0 bases from V and 0 bases from J, leaving 13 bases between. CDR3 residues: CASSLGGALTSNQPQHF. Here the CDR3 DNA reads TGTGCCAGCAGCTTGGGAGGCGCGCTGACTAGCAATCAGCCCCAGCATTTT.

The table lists this clonotype with a count of one. J is TRBJ2-7 and V is TRBV28; D unclear. V lost 1 base, J lost 3 bases, and 7 bases lay in between. The CDR3 is 13 amino acids. The germline CDR1 and CDR2 sequences are MDHEN and SYDVKM. The CDR3: CASSLSIHYEQYF. The DNA of the CDR3 is TGTGCCAGCAGTTTATCCATTCACTACGAGCAGTACTTC.

The chain carries TRBV20-1 and TRBJ1-2; no firm D call. This CDR3 region has 12 residues. Germline loops: CDR1 DFQATT, CDR2 SNEGSKA (reference sequence). CDR3 DNA: TGCGCCTTCAGGACGATAGACTATGGCTACACCTTC. Its protein product is CAFRTIDYGYTF.

The V and J genes are TRBV5-4 and TRBJ2-3, with D perhaps matching TRBD2 (5 bases). This CDR3 contains 15 residues. Germline lookup yields CDR1 SGHNT and CDR2 YYREEE (reference sequence). Trimming removed 6 bases from V and 5 bases from J, with 19 bases in between. The CDR3 sequence is CASTAGETAGDTQYF. The CDR3 DNA follows: TGTGCCAGCACCGCCGGGGAGACCGCGGGAGATACGCAGTATTTT.

This clonotype was detected only once. The chain joins TRBV30 to TRBJ2-2, with D possibly being TRBD1 (5 bases). Trimming removed 3 bases at V and 6 bases at J, with 14 bases between. The CDR3 sequence is 14 residues long. Germline CDR1 GTSNPN, CDR2 SVGIG (reference sequence). CDR3 region: CAWRNYPRAGELFF. CDR3 in DNA: TGTGCCTGGAGGAACTACCCCAGGGCCGGGGAGCTGTTTTTT.

The chain links TRBV19 to TRBJ2-4; tentative D call: TRBD1 (6 bases). The germline V gene has CDR1 LNHDA and CDR2 SQIVND (reference sequence). The CDR3 extends over 17 amino acids. V shed 0 bases and J shed 1 base, with 13 bases lying between them. The CDR3 sequence: CASSIDLGQGAKNIQYF. CDR3 nucleotides: TGTGCCAGTAGTATAGATCTAGGCCAGGGGGCCAAAAACATTCAGTACTTC.

The CDR3 coding sequence is TGTGCCAGCAGGGACCTCGGCGAGCAGTACTTC. This gives the protein CASRDLGEQYF. V and J are TRBV6-1 and TRBJ2-7; D is ambiguous. Germline CDR1 reads MNHNS; CDR2 reads SASEGT. Deletions cut 6 bases from V and 6 bases from J, with 9 bases between. This CDR3 has 11 amino acids.

V gene TRBV27 combines with J gene TRBJ2-7, with TRBD2 matching over 8 bases. V trimming: 8 bases; J trimming: 1 base; junction bases outside the gene matches: 22. There are 19 residues in the CDR3. Per the germline V gene, CDR1 is MNHEY and CDR2 is SMNVEV (reference sequence). CDR3 nucleotides: TGTGCCAGCTCCCCACCCCCCGGGACTAGTCCCCGTAGATCCTACGAGCAGTACTTC. The encoded protein is CASSPPPGTSPRRSYEQYF.